This T cell receptor (beta chain) was identified in a study of T cell responses to AZD1222 COVID-19 vaccine (dated by TCRdb to about 2021). With respect to the entire study: AZD1222 recipients with second doses at about 4 weeks or about 12 weeks were pooled, because spike-specific TCR depth and breadth did not differ between schedules. TCR sequencing was performed for about 250 trial participants, of whom some 200 were given two doses of AZD1222 and around 26 were given two doses of MenACWY control vaccine. Enrollment into the trials was organized by age into subgroups of 18-55, 56-69 and 70-plus years, and those subgroups contained about 160, 30 and 59 TCR-sequenced participants, respectively.

The junction carries 18 bases between V and J, which are trimmed by 0 bases and 6 bases respectively. The germline V gene encodes CDR1 SGHTA and CDR2 FQGNSA. The CDR3 runs 17 amino acids, cysteine and phenylalanine included. Left in the record is the CDR3 DNA by itself, 51 bases read in frame from the first base. Study-wide conclusions, independent of this receptor: Most participants were white British and females outnumbered males, and the authors suggested that clonal diversity may have been underestimated. Reportedly, almost half of the unique spike-specific TCRs recognized epitopes lying outside the regions that are mutated in the B.1.351 and B.1.1.7 variants. Vaccine-associated CD4 TCRs spanned the whole spike protein, with dominant responses in regions 160-218 and 743-854. In the small 56-69-year group, the increase in depth fell short of significance, most likely because of low power. Only five or six AZD1222 recipients were SARS-CoV-2 seropositive at baseline, limiting conclusions about previously exposed vaccinees. Because no day 14 peak-response samples were available, the repertoires could be characterized only after the peak T cell response. After two AZD1222 doses, both the breadth and the depth of spike-specific TCRs were significantly higher than at day 0 and than in MenACWY recipients.

The CDR3 regions of human TCRbeta chains were subjected to immunosequencing. As for how the authors treated the data: TCRs in the repertoires were compared against a reference library of SARS-CoV-2-specific TCRs that had been generated with the MIRA antigen-specificity platform. Breadth was defined as the fraction of unique TCRs that were SARS-CoV-2-associated. Depth was defined as the fraction of total T cells that were SARS-CoV-2-associated. Using the MIRA data, each spike-specific TCR was mapped to the spike region that the TCR reacts to and placed in a CD4 or CD8 class. Log10-transformed breadth and depth values were compared by one-way ANOVA with Sidak's multiple comparisons tests. Sourced from immuneACCESS, this table was stored by TCRdb with only in-frame sequences that have V and J called. A share of the clones is absent; for the studies checked, an unresolved V gene accounts for under half, and the remainder has no known explanation. The D gene and trimming were derived from the DNA, and the V and J assignments and clone size from that table. The sample table lists over 85,000 clones, nearly 90% of them with a count of one. The ten largest clones add up to about 8.4% of the sample.

As for this clone: This receptor's antigen is unknown. Base-call qualities are not available, and no considerably larger clone is one nucleotide away.

The time point label here, explained by the study, means: baseline before first vaccination. Vaccinee samples came from UK trials COV001 and COV002, including a single-blind randomized controlled phase 2/3 trial of AZD1222 (ChAdOx1 nCoV-19) in healthy adults. For TCRbeta chain sequencing, PBMC samples from trial participants were taken at day 0 and at day 28 after the second dose. Sequencing was performed on peripheral blood, taken on day 0 of AZD1222 vaccination. Recombination joined TRBV7-2 with TRBJ2-1, and perhaps TRBD1 as D gene, on 6 matching bases. The receptor's source is an adult in good health. The nucleotide sequence reads as follows: TGTGCCAGCAGCTTAGCGCCCGCAGGGGTTATTATCAATGAGCAGTTCTTC. This encodes CASSLAPAGVIINEQFF.